Here is one T cell receptor (beta chain) with its context. With 2 bases clipped from V and 6 bases from J, the junction kept 3 bases outside the gene matches. The length of the CDR3 is 15 residues. Germline CDR1 reads MNHEY; CDR2 reads SVGAGI. This record belongs to a study of blood T cell repertoires in COVID-19. Looking at the study overall: Samples of COVID-19 (acute and convalescent) were obtained from the United States, Italy and Spain. Nucleic acid was either cDNA or gDNA, and it came from T cells, B-cell-depleted T cells, or PBMCs.

As processed by the authors: Amplification of reference gene primers was used by the study to estimate nucleated cell counts. Some clones are missing from TCRdb's copy, which holds only in-frame ones; the method was immunoSEQ multiplex PCR. That table supplies the V and J calls and clone size; D and trimming were determined from the DNA. The repertoire holds 30,000 to 35,000 clones, with roughly 90% as singletons. The sequence was obtained from a human donor in a cohort sampled during active COVID-19. The sequencing sample was made of peripheral blood. The V gene is TRBV6-5, the J gene TRBJ1-4; 10 bases map to TRBD1. The chain's CDR3 is CASSYVGTGDEKLFF. CDR3 sequence (DNA): TGTGCCAGCAGTTACGTGGGGACAGGGGATGAAAAACTGTTTTTT.